The 5 T cell receptor beta chains given below trace back to one sample, sequenced in a study of cytomegalovirus exposure and HLA in healthy donors. The PCR had 60 Vbeta and 13 Jbeta primers. Some clones are missing from TCRdb's copy, which holds only in-frame ones; the method was immunoSEQ multiplex PCR. The sample yields more than 140,000 clones, approximately 78% seen once. The material sequenced was PBMCs. The source is a man between 18 and 29 years old in good health and CMV-seropositive.

V and J are TRBV5-6 and TRBJ2-3, with 7 nucleotides matching TRBD1. The trim removed 1 base at V and 2 bases at J, leaving 10 bases unmatched. Germline-derived CDR1 and CDR2 are SGHDT and YYEEEE. CDR3 length: 17 amino acids. This CDR3 reads CASSLRTGAPSTDTQYF. The CDR3 DNA sequence: TGTGCCAGCAGCTTGAGAACAGGGGCCCCATCCACAGATACGCAGTATTTT.

The rearrangement uses TRBV6-1 and TRBJ1-2; no clear D gene. Germline CDR1 and CDR2: MNHNS and SASEGT. Trimming shortened V by 0 bases and J by 6 bases, and 11 bases separated the two germline ends. There are 14 residues in the CDR3. The CDR3, as DNA: TGTGCCAGCAGTGAAGCGACCAGCGCCGATGGCTACACCTTC. It translates to CASSEATSADGYTF.

The chain carries TRBV15 and TRBJ1-4, with TRBD1 as a possible D gene (6 bases). Trimming took 6 bases from V and 0 from J, leaving 20 bases between them. The CDR3 runs 18 residues. Germline V CDR1 and CDR2: LNHNV, YYDKDF (reference sequence). The chain's CDR3 is CATSSPRVDSATNEKLFF. CDR3 nucleotide sequence: TGTGCCACCAGTTCCCCCAGAGTGGACAGTGCAACTAATGAAAAACTGTTTTTT.

This chain links TRBV19 with TRBJ1-1; D gene ambiguous. V gave up 7 bases and J gave up 1 base, with 7 bases separating them. Germline V CDR1 and CDR2: LNHDA, SQIVND (reference sequence). CDR3 length: 12 residues. The CDR3 loop reads CASMEGNTEAFF. For the CDR3, the DNA is TGTGCCAGTATGGAGGGGAACACTGAAGCTTTCTTT. Complete variable domain (other parts from reference TRBV19 and TRBJ1-1): DGGITQSPKYLFRKEGQNVTLSCEQNLNHDAMYWYRQDPGQGLRLIYYSQIVNDFQKGDIAEGYSVSREKKESFPLTVTSAQKNPTAFYLCASMEGNTEAFFGQGTRLTVV.

This chain links TRBV14 with TRBJ2-7; 10 bases match TRBD1. The V gene end was trimmed by 5 bases and the J gene end by 3 bases; junction bases not matched to a gene: 7. CDR3 length: 15 amino acids. Per germline, CDR1 SGHDN and CDR2 FVKESK. The CDR3 region has the DNA TGTGCCAGCAGCGTGCGGGACAGGGGTGTCTACGAGCAGTACTTC. This codes for CASSVRDRGVYEQYF. The variable domain in full, completed from reference TRBV14 and TRBJ2-7, reads EAGVTQFPSHSVIEKGQTVTLRCDPISGHDNLYWYRRVMGKEIKFLLHFVKESKQDESGMPNNRFLAERTGGTYSTLKVQPAELEDSGVYFCASSVRDRGVYEQYFGPGTRLTVT.